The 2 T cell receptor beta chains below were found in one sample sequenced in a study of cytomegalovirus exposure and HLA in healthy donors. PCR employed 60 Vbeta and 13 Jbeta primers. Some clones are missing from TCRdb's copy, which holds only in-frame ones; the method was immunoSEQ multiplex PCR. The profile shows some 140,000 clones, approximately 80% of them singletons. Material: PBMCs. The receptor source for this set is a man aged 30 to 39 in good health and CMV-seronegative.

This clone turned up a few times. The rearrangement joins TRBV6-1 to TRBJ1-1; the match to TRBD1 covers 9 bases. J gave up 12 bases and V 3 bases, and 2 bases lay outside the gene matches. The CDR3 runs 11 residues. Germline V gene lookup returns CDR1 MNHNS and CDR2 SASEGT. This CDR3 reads CASSEGQGTFF. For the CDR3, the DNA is TGTGCCAGCAGTGAGGGACAGGGAACTTTCTTT.

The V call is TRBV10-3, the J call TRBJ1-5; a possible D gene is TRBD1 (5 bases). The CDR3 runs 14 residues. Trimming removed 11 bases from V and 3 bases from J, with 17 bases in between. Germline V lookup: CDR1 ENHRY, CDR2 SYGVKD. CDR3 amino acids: CASSHPGLNQPQHF. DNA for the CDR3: TGTGCCTCTTCTCATCCGGGACTCAATCAGCCCCAGCATTTT.